These 12 T cell receptor beta chains originate from one sample sequenced in a study of T cells in Graves' hyperthyroidism and ophthalmopathy. Regions amplified from RNA transcripts were the TCR beta CDR3 regions. An initial round of RT-PCR targeting the TCR CDR3 relied on the HTBI primer set. One entry per CDR3 protein, called by TCRdb with MiXCR from the multiplex PCR reads. Among 450,000 to 600,000 distinct CDR3 sequences, 14% were seen once, and the ten largest hold about 15%. Sequenced sample: blood. The receptors were sampled from a middle-aged woman with Graves' hyperthyroidism.

This clonotype was counted ten times or more. This chain joins TRBV3-1 and TRBJ1-2; tentative D call: TRBD1 (6 bases). CDR3 length equals 14 residues. Trimming left V 1 base short and J 6 bases short, with 12 bases between. Germline CDR1 and CDR2: LGHDT and YNNKEL (reference sequence). In DNA, the CDR3 is TGTGCCAGCAGCCAAGTAGCGGGGGCCGATGGCTACACCTTC. Amino acid sequence: CASSQVAGADGYTF.

At least ten counts were recorded for this clonotype. This rearrangement joins TRBV4-2 to TRBJ2-2, with D perhaps matching TRBD2 (6 bases). Germline V gives CDR1 LGHNA, CDR2 YNFKEQ. Trimming removed 0 bases at V and 5 bases at J, with 19 bases between. The CDR3 consists of 18 residues. DNA for the CDR3: TGTGCCAGCAGCCAAGAGTTTATGGAGGGACTTTATACCGGGGAGCTGTTTTTT. Its protein product is CASSQEFMEGLYTGELFF.

This clonotype was detected ten times or more. This rearrangement joins TRBV27 to TRBJ1-2; 7 bases fit TRBD1. This CDR3 is 16 amino acids long. Germline assignment: CDR1 MNHEY and CDR2 SMNVEV (reference sequence). V was clipped by 5 bases and J by 1 base; unmatched bases: 10. The CDR3 DNA reads as TGTGCCAGCAGTAGGGGACAGACTATCGATAACTATGGCTACACCTTC. Protein sequence: CASSRGQTIDNYGYTF.

This clonotype was picked up a small number of times. The chain is built from TRBV30 and TRBJ2-3; D gene ambiguous. Germline assignment: CDR1 GTSNPN and CDR2 SVGIG (reference sequence). The CDR3 covers 13 residues. Trimming took 2 bases from V and 5 from J, leaving 11 bases between them. The CDR3 loop reads CAWSTQDGDTQYF. The CDR3 DNA follows: TGTGCCTGGAGTACCCAGGACGGAGATACGCAGTATTTT.

This clonotype was detected ten times or more. The chain employs TRBV27 and TRBJ1-1; D not resolved. The CDR3 runs to 15 residues. Germline CDR1 is MNHEY and CDR2 is SMNVEV (reference sequence). Between the trimmed V and J ends, which lost 7 bases and 0 bases, there was a span of 15 bases. Here the CDR3 DNA reads TGTGCCAGCAAAGAAACGAGCGGGATGAACACTGAAGCTTTCTTT. This codes for CASKETSGMNTEAFF.

A word on this clonotype: A clone one base away is much larger, so this may be a read error. V usage is TRBV5-6 and J usage is TRBJ2-1, with TRBD1 identical over 7 bases. The V and J ends lost 4 bases and 6 bases, in that order; junction bases with no gene match: 7. Germline CDR1 is SGHDT and CDR2 is YYEEEE. The CDR3 is 14 residues long. Here the CDR3 DNA reads TGTGCCAGCAGCCCCGGGACAGACCCCAATGAGCAGTTCTTC. Translated, it gives CASSPGTDPNEQFF.

This clonotype was observed at least ten times. V is TRBV18 and J is TRBJ1-5, with D unclear. V lost 1 base to trimming and J lost 0 bases, with 10 bases between them. The germline V gene has CDR1 KGHSH and CDR2 LQKENI. The CDR3 contains 16 residues. The CDR3 DNA reads TGTGCCAGCTCACCACGCCTGGAAATTAGCAATCAGCCCCAGCATTTT. This sequence encodes CASSPRLEISNQPQHF.

The rearrangement joins TRBV12-3 or TRBV12-4 to TRBJ2-7; 10 bases are a match to TRBD2. V lost 5 bases to trimming and J lost 3 bases; unmatched junction nucleotides: 4. The CDR3 extends over 14 amino acids. The CDR3 reads CASSPSGGNYEQYF. The DNA of the CDR3 is TGTGCCAGCAGTCCTAGCGGGGGAAACTACGAGCAGTACTTC.

This clonotype was seen a few times. The V call is TRBV7-2, the J call TRBJ1-2; no reliable D call. The V end was cut by 5 bases, the J end by 8 bases, with 21 bases between. Germline V gene data show CDR1 as SGHTA and CDR2 as FQGNSA. This CDR3 has 15 residues. This CDR3 is CASSPLMGIIRGYTF. In DNA, the CDR3 is TGTGCCAGCAGCCCGCTAATGGGAATAATTCGGGGCTACACCTTC. Full variable domain (missing parts from reference TRBV7-2 and TRBJ1-2): GAGVSQSPSNKVTEKGKDVELRCDPISGHTALYWYRQSLGQGLEFLIYFQGNSAPDKSGLPSDRFSAERTGGSVSTLTIQRTQQEDSAVYLCASSPLMGIIRGYTFGSGTRLTVV.

J is TRBJ2-5 and V is TRBV6-1; either TRBD1 or TRBD2 may supply D (6 bases each). The CDR3 runs 15 residues. The germline gives CDR1 MNHNS, CDR2 SASEGT. The V end lost 6 bases, the J end lost 5 bases, and 19 bases lay between the germline ends. The CDR3 protein is CASSPGAGDFETQYF. CDR3 nucleotide sequence: TGTGCCAGCAGCCCTGGGGCAGGGGACTTTGAGACCCAGTACTTC.

This chain links TRBV18 with TRBJ2-7; 14 bases match TRBD2. V lost 4 bases and J lost 3; bases outside the gene matches: 5. CDR3 length: 16 residues. Germline V gene sequence: CDR1 KGHSH, CDR2 LQKENI. The CDR3: CASSQGTSGSFYEQYF. CDR3 sequence (DNA): TGTGCCAGCTCACAAGGGACTAGCGGGAGTTTCTACGAGCAGTACTTC.

As for this clonotype: One junction end does not reproduce the germline sequence, and a read error may be involved. This chain uses TRBV7-2 with TRBJ2-1; D is tentatively TRBD1 or TRBD2 (5 bases each). CDR3 size: 16 residues. The germline V gene has CDR1 SGHTA and CDR2 FQGNSA. The CDR3 DNA is TGTGCCAGCGGCTTAGCGTGGGGGAGATCCTACAATGAGCAGTTCTTC. Encoded protein: CASGLAWGRSYNEQFF.